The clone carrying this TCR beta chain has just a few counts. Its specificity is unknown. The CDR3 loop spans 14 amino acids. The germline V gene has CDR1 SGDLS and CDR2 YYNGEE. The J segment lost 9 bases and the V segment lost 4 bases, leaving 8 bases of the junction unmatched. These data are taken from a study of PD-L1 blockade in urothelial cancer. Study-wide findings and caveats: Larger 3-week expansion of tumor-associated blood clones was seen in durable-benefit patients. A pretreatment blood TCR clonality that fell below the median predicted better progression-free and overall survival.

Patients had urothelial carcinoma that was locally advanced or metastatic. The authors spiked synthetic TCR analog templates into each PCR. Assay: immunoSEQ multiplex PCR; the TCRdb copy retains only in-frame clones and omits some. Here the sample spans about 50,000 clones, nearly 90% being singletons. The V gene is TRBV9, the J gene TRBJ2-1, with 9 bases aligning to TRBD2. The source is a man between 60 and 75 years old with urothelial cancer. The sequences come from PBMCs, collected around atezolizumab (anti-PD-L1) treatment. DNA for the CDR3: TGTGCCAGCAGCACCCGCGGGGGGGCCAGTGAGCAGTTCTTC. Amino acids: CASSTRGGASEQFF. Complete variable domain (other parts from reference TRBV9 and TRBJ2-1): DSGVTQTPKHLITATGQRVTLRCSPRSGDLSVYWYQQSLDQGLQFLIQYYNGEERAKGNILERFSAQQFPDLHSELNLSSLELGDSALYFCASSTRGGASEQFFGPGTRLTVL.